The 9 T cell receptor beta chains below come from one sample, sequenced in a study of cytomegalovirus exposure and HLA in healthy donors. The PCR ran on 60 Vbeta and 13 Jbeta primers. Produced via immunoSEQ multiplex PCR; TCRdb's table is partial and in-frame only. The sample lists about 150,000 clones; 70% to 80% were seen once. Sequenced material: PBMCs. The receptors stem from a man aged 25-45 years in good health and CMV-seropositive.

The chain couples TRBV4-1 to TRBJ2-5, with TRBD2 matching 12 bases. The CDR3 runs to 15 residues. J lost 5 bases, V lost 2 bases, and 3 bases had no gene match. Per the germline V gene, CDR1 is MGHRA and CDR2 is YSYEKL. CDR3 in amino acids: CASSQRTSGTETQYF. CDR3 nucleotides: TGCGCCAGCAGCCAAAGGACTAGCGGGACGGAGACCCAGTACTTC.

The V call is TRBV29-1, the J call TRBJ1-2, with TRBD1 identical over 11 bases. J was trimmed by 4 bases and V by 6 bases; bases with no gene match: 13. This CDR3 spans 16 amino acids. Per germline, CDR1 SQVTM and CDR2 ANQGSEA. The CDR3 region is CSVSGTGGFGGYGYTF. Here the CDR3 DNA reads TGCAGCGTCTCCGGGACAGGGGGTTTCGGAGGCTATGGCTACACCTTC. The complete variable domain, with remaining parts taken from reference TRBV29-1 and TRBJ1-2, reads SAVISQKPSRDICQRGTSLTIQCQVDSQVTMMFWYRQQPGQSLTLIATANQGSEATYESGFVIDKFPISRPNLTFSTLTVSNMSPEDSSIYLCSVSGTGGFGGYGYTFGSGTRLTVV.

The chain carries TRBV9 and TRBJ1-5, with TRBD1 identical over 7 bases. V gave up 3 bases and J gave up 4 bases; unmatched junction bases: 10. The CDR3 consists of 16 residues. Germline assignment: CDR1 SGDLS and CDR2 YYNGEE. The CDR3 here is CASSGGGGAGNQPQHF. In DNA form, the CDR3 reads TGTGCCAGCAGCGGAGGGGGCGGCGCCGGGAATCAGCCCCAGCATTTT.

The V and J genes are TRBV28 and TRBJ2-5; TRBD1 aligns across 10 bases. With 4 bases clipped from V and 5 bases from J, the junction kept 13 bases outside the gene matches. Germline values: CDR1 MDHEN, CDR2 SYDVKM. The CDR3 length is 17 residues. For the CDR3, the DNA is TGTGCCAGCAGTTCCTGGACAGGGGGACGCGCCGAGGAGACCCAGTACTTC. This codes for CASSSWTGGRAEETQYF.

CDR3 in amino acids: CASSLSGGAPDTQYF. Here the CDR3 DNA reads TGTGCCAGCAGCCTTAGCGGGGGGGCCCCAGATACGCAGTATTTT. The V call is TRBV9, the J call TRBJ2-3; 11 nucleotides match TRBD2. The CDR3 is made up of 15 amino acids. V lost 4 bases and J lost 4; bases outside the gene matches: 5. The germline CDR1 and CDR2 sequences are SGDLS and YYNGEE.

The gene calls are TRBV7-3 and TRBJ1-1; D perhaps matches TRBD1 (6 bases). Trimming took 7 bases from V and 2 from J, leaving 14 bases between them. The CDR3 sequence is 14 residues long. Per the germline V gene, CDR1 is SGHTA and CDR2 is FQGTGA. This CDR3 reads CASIRDTDNTEAFF. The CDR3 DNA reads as TGTGCCAGCATAAGGGACACCGATAACACTGAAGCTTTCTTT.

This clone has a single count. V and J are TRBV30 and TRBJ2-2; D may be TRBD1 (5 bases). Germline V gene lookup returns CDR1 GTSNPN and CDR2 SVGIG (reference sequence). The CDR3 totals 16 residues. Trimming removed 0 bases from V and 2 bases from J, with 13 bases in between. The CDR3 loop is CAWSVLRDSNTGELFF. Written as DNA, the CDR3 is TGTGCCTGGAGTGTACTCCGAGACAGTAACACCGGGGAGCTGTTTTTT. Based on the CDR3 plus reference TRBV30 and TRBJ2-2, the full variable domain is SQTIHQWPATLVQPVGSPLSLECTVEGTSNPNLYWYRQAAGRGLQLLFYSVGIGQISSEVPQNLSASRPQDRQFILSSKKLLLSDSGFYLCAWSVLRDSNTGELFFGEGSRLTVL.

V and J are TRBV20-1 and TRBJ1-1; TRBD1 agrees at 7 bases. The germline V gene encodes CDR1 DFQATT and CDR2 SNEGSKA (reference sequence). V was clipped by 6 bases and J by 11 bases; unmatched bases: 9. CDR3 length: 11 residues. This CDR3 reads CSADPRGEAFF. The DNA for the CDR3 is TGCAGTGCCGACCCCAGGGGGGAGGCTTTCTTT.

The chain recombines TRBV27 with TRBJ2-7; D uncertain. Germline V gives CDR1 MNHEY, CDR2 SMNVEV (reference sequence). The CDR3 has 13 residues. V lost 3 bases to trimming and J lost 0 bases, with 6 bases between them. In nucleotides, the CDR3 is TGTGCCAGCAGTTTCTCGAGCTCCTACGAGCAGTACTTC. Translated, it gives CASSFSSSYEQYF.